One and the same sample provided the 27 T cell receptor beta chains below, sequenced in a study of blood T cell repertoires in COVID-19. Assay: immunoSEQ multiplex PCR; the TCRdb copy retains only in-frame clones and omits some. The table lists 300,000 to 450,000 clones, 80% to 90% of them singletons. The sequenced sample consisted of peripheral blood. Receptors originate from a woman aged 25 to 39 with COVID-19, enrolled during active disease.

The chain uses TRBV2 and TRBJ2-1; TRBD1 matches at 7 bases. The length of the CDR3 is 14 residues. Germline V gene lookup returns CDR1 SNHLY and CDR2 FYNNEI. The V segment lost 7 bases and the J segment 0 bases; nucleotides outside the gene matches: 3. The CDR3 nucleotides are TGTGCCAGCACGAGGGACAGCTCCTACAATGAGCAGTTCTTC. Translated: CASTRDSSYNEQFF.

The rearrangement uses TRBV4-2 and TRBJ2-1; 7 bases map to TRBD2. V shed 1 base and J 7 bases; nucleotides not matched to a gene: 7. CDR3 size: 15 residues. Germline V gene lookup returns CDR1 LGHNA and CDR2 YNFKEQ. CDR3 in amino acids: CASSQGLAELNEQFF. The CDR3 region has the DNA TGTGCCAGCAGCCAAGGACTAGCTGAGTTGAATGAGCAGTTCTTC.

The chain is built from TRBV5-1 and TRBJ2-3, with D perhaps TRBD1 (6 bases). The CDR3 loop spans 15 amino acids. Germline lookup yields CDR1 SGHRS and CDR2 YFSETQ. V shed 7 bases and J shed 1 base, with 16 bases lying between them. The CDR3 DNA follows: TGCGCCAGCGGGCCCAGGGGCAGGGGCACAGATACGCAGTATTTT. Its translation: CASGPRGRGTDTQYF.

V gene TRBV18 combines with J gene TRBJ1-3; no reliable D call. The CDR3 consists of 19 residues. Per the germline V gene, CDR1 is KGHSH and CDR2 is LQKENI. The V gene lost 0 bases and the J gene lost 4 bases, with 22 bases spanning the gap. CDR3 in DNA: TGTGCCAGCTCACCACCGGGGAGGCGGTACCCGGGGTGGGGAAACACCATATATTTT. Amino acids: CASSPPGRRYPGWGNTIYF.

As regards this clone: One end of the junction does not line up with germline, which may come from a read error. The chain carries TRBV24-1 and TRBJ2-2, with D possibly being TRBD2 (6 bases). Germline V gene sequence: CDR1 KGHDR, CDR2 SFDVKD. CDR3 length equals 16 residues. In nucleotides, the CDR3 is TGTGCCACCAGTGATCGGAGGGGCGGCAACACCGAGGAGCTGTTTTTT. Encoded protein: CATSDRRGGNTEELFF.

This chain links TRBV19 with TRBJ2-1, with D perhaps matching TRBD1 (5 bases). Germline V gives CDR1 LNHDA, CDR2 SQIVND (reference sequence). The germline V and J ends were trimmed by 5 bases and 0 bases, with 11 bases remaining between them. This CDR3 is built from 15 residues. CDR3 residues: CASSLDTSSYNEQFF. The CDR3 nucleotides read TGTGCCAGTAGTCTGGACACGAGCTCCTACAATGAGCAGTTCTTC.

The CDR3 protein is CASSRGLAGWAGRNEQFF. Here the CDR3 DNA reads TGTGCCAGCAGCAGGGGACTAGCGGGATGGGCCGGAAGAAATGAGCAGTTCTTC. The chain has TRBV7-9 and TRBJ2-1; 13 nucleotides align to TRBD2. The junction had 14 bases not matched to a gene; V was cut back by 5 bases and J by 7 bases. CDR3 length: 18 residues. Germline CDR1 is SEHNR and CDR2 is FQNEAQ (reference sequence).

V usage is TRBV28 and J usage is TRBJ2-3; 12 positions match TRBD2. The junction had 15 bases not matched to a gene; V was cut back by 5 bases and J by 0 bases. Germline assignment: CDR1 MDHEN and CDR2 SYDVKM. This CDR3 comprises 20 residues. The CDR3 coding sequence is TGTGCCAGCAGTCCGTGGACTAGCGGGGCCTCTGGTTCTAGCACAGATACGCAGTATTTT. Protein: CASSPWTSGASGSSTDTQYF.

This chain joins TRBV5-5 and TRBJ2-5; a weak D match, TRBD1 (6 bases). With 4 bases removed from V and 4 bases from J, the gap between germline ends came to 14 bases. CDR3 size: 14 residues. Germline CDR1 is SGHKS and CDR2 is YYEKEE (reference sequence). The DNA of the CDR3 is TGTGCCAGCAGCGGCCGGGACATTCGAGAGACCCAGTACTTC. It yields the protein CASSGRDIRETQYF.

V usage is TRBV7-9 and J usage is TRBJ2-6; maybe TRBD2 (6 bases). CDR3 size: 14 residues. Germline values: CDR1 SEHNR, CDR2 FQNEAQ (reference sequence). Trimming took off 1 base at V and 15 bases at J, with 16 bases between the two ends. In nucleotides, the CDR3 is TGTGCCAGCAGCTTAGATGGAGGGGTTCGCGCCCTGACTTTC. Translating gives CASSLDGGVRALTF.

Note on this clone: One junction end does not reproduce the germline sequence, and a read error may be involved. The chain employs TRBV18 and TRBJ1-5; D not certain. The CDR3 length is 16 residues. Looked up from germline, CDR1 is KGHSH and CDR2 is LQKENI. CDR3 region: CASSPRSGQRNQPQHF. CDR3 nucleotide sequence: TGTGCCAGCTCCCCACGGAGCGGGCAGCGCAATCAGCCCCAGCATTTT.

The chain carries TRBV11-3 and TRBJ2-3; TRBD2 might be the D (6 bases). This CDR3 has 17 amino acids. The germline gives CDR1 SGHNT, CDR2 YENEEA. Trimming shortened V by 3 bases and J by 0 bases, and 16 bases separated the two germline ends. CDR3 in DNA: TGTGCCAGCAGCTTGGGAGGCCCAGGACGTAGCACAGATACGCAGTATTTT. Translation gives CASSLGGPGRSTDTQYF.

The chain combines TRBV5-4 with TRBJ2-5; tentative D call: TRBD2 (7 bases). CDR1 and CDR2 (germline): SGHNT, YYREEE (reference sequence). V dropped 2 bases and J dropped 4 bases, with 15 bases sitting between them. CDR3 length: 15 amino acids. The CDR3 bases are TGTGCCAGCAGCTTCGAGGGGGGGAGGTCAGAGACCCAGTACTTC. This codes for CASSFEGGRSETQYF.

The V call is TRBV19, the J call TRBJ1-1; 7 bases align to TRBD1. Losses at the gene ends were 5 bases for V and 6 bases for J; bases not matched to a gene: 12. This CDR3 spans 15 amino acids. Germline values: CDR1 LNHDA, CDR2 SQIVND (reference sequence). The CDR3 DNA reads as TGTGCCAGTAGTCCGTTAAGGGGGCGCGGAGCTGAAGCTTTCTTT. This gives the protein CASSPLRGRGAEAFF. The full variable domain, in which reference TRBV19 and TRBJ1-1 provide the parts outside the CDR3, is DGGITQSPKYLFRKEGQNVTLSCEQNLNHDAMYWYRQDPGQGLRLIYYSQIVNDFQKGDIAEGYSVSREKKESFPLTVTSAQKNPTAFYLCASSPLRGRGAEAFFGQGTRLTVV.

This chain joins TRBV19 and TRBJ1-2; weak D call: TRBD1 (6 bases). The CDR3 covers 13 residues. Germline-derived CDR1 and CDR2 are LNHDA and SQIVND (reference sequence). V lost 5 bases, J lost 8 bases, and 15 bases lay in between. In nucleotides, the CDR3 is TGTGCCAGTAGTGTTGACAGGCGGTGGGGCTACACCTTC. Translating it yields CASSVDRRWGYTF. Using reference TRBV19 and TRBJ1-2 for the parts outside the CDR3, the full variable domain is DGGITQSPKYLFRKEGQNVTLSCEQNLNHDAMYWYRQDPGQGLRLIYYSQIVNDFQKGDIAEGYSVSREKKESFPLTVTSAQKNPTAFYLCASSVDRRWGYTFGSGTRLTVV.

V and J are TRBV24-1 and TRBJ2-7; 8 nucleotides align to TRBD1. Losses at the gene ends were 5 bases for V and 6 bases for J; bases not matched to a gene: 5. The germline V gene encodes CDR1 KGHDR and CDR2 SFDVKD. The CDR3 contains 13 residues. This CDR3 reads CATSVAGGGEQYF. The CDR3 bases are TGTGCCACCAGTGTTGCAGGGGGCGGCGAGCAGTACTTC.

The gene calls are TRBV19 and TRBJ1-1; D remains ambiguous. Trimming took off 3 bases at V and 5 bases at J, with 7 bases between the two ends. CDR3 length: 12 amino acids. Germline loops: CDR1 LNHDA, CDR2 SQIVND (reference sequence). The CDR3 bases are TGTGCCAGTAGTATCTCGAGGACTGAAGCTTTCTTT. Translating gives CASSISRTEAFF.

This clone was seen only once. J is TRBJ2-7 and V is TRBV5-1; TRBD2 is a possible D gene (6 bases). The CDR3 has 14 residues. Germline lookup yields CDR1 SGHRS and CDR2 YFSETQ. Deletions cut 3 bases from V and 1 base from J, with 11 bases between. In DNA, the CDR3 is TGCGCCAGCAGCTCTCACAGCGGGTCCTACGAGCAGTACTTC. Its translation: CASSSHSGSYEQYF.

The chain employs TRBV27 and TRBJ1-1; D is ambiguous. V shed 3 bases and J shed 3 bases, with 14 bases lying between them. The length of the CDR3 is 15 residues. Germline CDR1 MNHEY, CDR2 SMNVEV (reference sequence). The CDR3 here is CASSFSASGDTEAFF. In nucleotides, the CDR3 is TGTGCCAGCAGTTTTTCCGCCTCAGGCGACACTGAAGCTTTCTTT.

The CDR3 loop reads CAWRRTGTAGELFF. The CDR3 nucleotides are TGTGCCTGGAGAAGGACAGGGACCGCCGGGGAGCTGTTTTTT. V is TRBV30 and J is TRBJ2-2; 8 nucleotides match TRBD1. With 3 bases clipped from V and 6 bases from J, the junction kept 6 bases outside the gene matches. Germline assignment: CDR1 GTSNPN and CDR2 SVGIG (reference sequence). The CDR3 spans 14 residues. The whole variable domain, remainder taken from reference TRBV30 and TRBJ2-2, is SQTIHQWPATLVQPVGSPLSLECTVEGTSNPNLYWYRQAAGRGLQLLFYSVGIGQISSEVPQNLSASRPQDRQFILSSKKLLLSDSGFYLCAWRRTGTAGELFFGEGSRLTVL.

This chain joins TRBV2 and TRBJ2-5; 8 nucleotides align to TRBD1. Germline V CDR1 and CDR2: SNHLY, FYNNEI. V lost 5 bases and J lost 5; bases outside the gene matches: 4. This CDR3 comprises 13 residues. The CDR3 reads CASSRTGLETQYF. The CDR3 DNA is TGTGCCAGCAGTCGGACAGGGTTGGAGACCCAGTACTTC. The complete variable domain, with remaining parts taken from reference TRBV2 and TRBJ2-5, reads EPEVTQTPSHQVTQMGQEVILRCVPISNHLYFYWYRQILGQKVEFLVSFYNNEISEKSEIFDDQFSVERPDGSNFTLKIRSTKLEDSAMYFCASSRTGLETQYFGPGTRLLVL.

The V gene is TRBV9, the J gene TRBJ2-7; D may be TRBD2 (5 bases). V was cut by 5 bases and J by 2 bases, with 17 bases left in between. Germline V lookup: CDR1 SGDLS, CDR2 YYNGEE. This CDR3 has 15 amino acids. The CDR3: CASSELRPGTYEQYF. CDR3 DNA: TGTGCCAGCAGTGAACTTCGACCGGGAACCTACGAGCAGTACTTC.

V usage is TRBV12-1 and J usage is TRBJ1-5. TRBV12-1 corresponds to a pseudogene. The CDR3 has 13 residues. The CDR3 sequence is CASSFVRGEPQHF. The CDR3 coding sequence is TGTGCCAGCAGCTTTGTCCGGGGGGAGCCCCAGCATTTT.

The V gene is TRBV28, the J gene TRBJ2-1; no reliable D call. CDR1 MDHEN and CDR2 SYDVKM come from the germline V gene. V lost 10 bases and J lost 3, with 13 bases in between. The CDR3 is made up of 13 amino acids. The CDR3 reads CATKARSYNEQFF. CDR3 bases: TGTGCCACCAAGGCAAGGAGCTACAATGAGCAGTTCTTC. The full variable domain, completed using reference TRBV28 and TRBJ2-1, is DVKVTQSSRYLVKRTGEKVFLECVQDMDHENMFWYRQDPGLGLRLIYFSYDVKMKEKGDIPEGYSVSREKKERFSLILESASTNQTSMYLCATKARSYNEQFFGPGTRLTVL.

The chain uses TRBV2 and TRBJ2-3; 7 bases align to TRBD2. Germline lookup yields CDR1 SNHLY and CDR2 FYNNEI. V trimming: 6 bases; J trimming: 1 base; junction bases outside the gene matches: 10. This CDR3 has 16 residues. This chain's CDR3 is CASSPRVSGGTDTQYF. For the CDR3, the DNA is TGTGCCAGCAGCCCCAGGGTCAGCGGGGGCACAGATACGCAGTATTTT.

This chain connects TRBV6-5 to TRBJ1-2, with TRBD1 matching 7 bases. CDR1 and CDR2 (germline): MNHEY, SVGAGI. The CDR3 length is 13 residues. The V and J ends lost 7 bases and 3 bases, in that order; junction bases with no gene match: 5. CDR3 nucleotides: TGTGCCAGCACCGCAGACAGGGACTATGGCTACACCTTC. Its protein product is CASTADRDYGYTF.

V usage is TRBV5-4 and J usage is TRBJ2-7; D perhaps matches TRBD2 (6 bases). V was shortened by 1 base and J by 2 bases, with 13 bases between the two germline ends. The CDR3 contains 15 residues. Germline lookup yields CDR1 SGHNT and CDR2 YYREEE (reference sequence). The CDR3 protein is CASSLSGGRTYEQYF. For the CDR3, the DNA is TGTGCCAGCAGCTTGTCCGGGGGTAGGACCTACGAGCAGTACTTC.